A single T cell receptor beta chain is shown here with its context. The sample is drawn from a study of OX40 agonist ivuxolimab in advanced cancers. Sequencing used immunoSEQ multiplex PCR; TCRdb keeps in-frame clones, though not all of them. The data hold approximately 72,000 clones, with 84% observed a single time. The junction had 5 bases not matched to a gene; V was cut back by 7 bases and J by 2 bases. The CDR3 totals 13 residues. Germline loops: CDR1 SQVTM, CDR2 ANQGSEA. The input for sequencing was CD4+ or CD8+ T cells sorted from blood, taken in a trial of the OX40 agonist ivuxolimab. The chain has TRBV29-1 and TRBJ2-1, with TRBD1 matching 7 bases. The clonotype comes from an adult with an advanced solid tumor such as melanoma, head and neck, liver or kidney cancer. The CDR3 region is CSGNRGTYNEQFF. DNA of the CDR3: TGCAGCGGCAACAGGGGAACCTACAATGAGCAGTTCTTC.